This T cell receptor beta chain was documented in a study of T cells in Graves' hyperthyroidism and ophthalmopathy. Study results and caveats: Most thyroid clonotypes with frequency above 0.001 were detected in blood.

This clonotype was recorded many times. Its antigen is still unknown. Researchers amplified the TCR beta CDR3 regions from RNA transcripts. The study used the HTBI primer set for a first-round RT-PCR of the TCR CDR3. TCRdb reprocessed the multiplex PCR reads with MiXCR, giving one entry per CDR3 protein. The data show roughly 510,000 distinct CDR3 sequences, about a fifth seen once. CDR3 length: 15 residues. V shed 0 bases and J shed 0 bases, with 8 bases lying between them. Germline V gene data show CDR1 as MNHEY and CDR2 as SVGEGT. Material for sequencing was blood. This sequence was found in a man aged 18 to 30 with Graves' hyperthyroidism. V and J are TRBV6-2 or TRBV6-3 and TRBJ1-1; D uncertain. CDR3 in amino acids: CASSYSKVMNTEAFF. In nucleotides, the CDR3 is TGTGCCAGCAGTTACTCAAAGGTAATGAACACTGAAGCTTTCTTT.